One and the same sample provided the 30 T cell receptor beta chains below, sequenced in a study of cytomegalovirus exposure and HLA in healthy donors. Researchers ran the PCR with 60 Vbeta and 13 Jbeta primers. Libraries were prepared by immunoSEQ multiplex PCR; TCRdb keeps only in-frame clonotypes and omits some of them. There are under 90,000 clones in the sample; around 80% occur only once, and roughly 2.2% lies in the top ten. The specimen was PBMCs. The receptors come from a man aged 40-55 years in good health and CMV-seronegative.

This sequence joins TRBV28 and TRBJ1-6; unclear D gene. Trimming took off 3 bases at V and 8 bases at J, with 8 bases between the two ends. The CDR3 contains 13 residues. CDR1 MDHEN and CDR2 SYDVKM come from the germline V gene. CDR3 sequence reads: CASSLSSDSPLHF. CDR3 bases: TGTGCCAGCAGTTTGAGTAGTGATTCACCCCTCCACTTT. The whole variable domain, remainder taken from reference TRBV28 and TRBJ1-6, is DVKVTQSSRYLVKRTGEKVFLECVQDMDHENMFWYRQDPGLGLRLIYFSYDVKMKEKGDIPEGYSVSREKKERFSLILESASTNQTSMYLCASSLSSDSPLHFGNGTRLTVT.

A few counts support this clone. The CDR3 sequence is CASSLVGGLNTEAFF. The CDR3, as DNA: TGCGCCAGCAGCTTGGTGGGGGGTCTGAACACTGAAGCTTTCTTT. The chain recombines TRBV5-1 with TRBJ1-1; possible D gene TRBD1, 5 bases. This CDR3 region has 15 residues. Germline-derived CDR1 and CDR2 are SGHRS and YFSETQ. V shed 0 bases and J shed 0 bases, with 9 bases lying between them.

Points on this clone: Other DNA variants within this sample encode the same CDR3. The chain has TRBV5-1 and TRBJ2-7, with 7 bases identical to TRBD1. After removal of 0 bases from V and 0 bases from J, the junction contained 3 bases not matched to a gene. Germline V gives CDR1 SGHRS, CDR2 YFSETQ. The CDR3 spans 15 residues. In DNA form, the CDR3 reads TGCGCCAGCAGCTTGGGACAGGGATCCTCCTACGAGCAGTACTTC. This encodes CASSLGQGSSYEQYF.

The chain recombines TRBV30 with TRBJ2-2; 7 bases agree with TRBD1. V gave up 8 bases and J gave up 4 bases; unmatched junction bases: 7. Germline CDR1 and CDR2: GTSNPN and SVGIG (reference sequence). The CDR3 extends over 13 amino acids. The CDR3 reads CARNRGRTGELFF. The CDR3 nucleotides read TGTGCCCGAAACAGGGGACGCACCGGGGAGCTGTTTTTT.

This chain connects TRBV5-8 to TRBJ1-1, with D uncertain. Germline V gives CDR1 SGHTS, CDR2 YDEGEE. The CDR3 is 14 residues long. The germline V and J ends were trimmed by 2 bases and 1 base, with 9 bases remaining between them. CDR3 DNA: TGTGCCAGCAGCTTTGGAGGTCGGAACACTGAAGCTTTCTTT. As protein: CASSFGGRNTEAFF.

The sample holds a few counts of this clone. V usage is TRBV5-1 and J usage is TRBJ2-1, with 8 nucleotides matching TRBD2. The junction had 13 bases not matched to a gene; V was cut back by 4 bases and J by 1 base. This CDR3 is 18 amino acids long. The V gene's germline CDR1 is SGHRS and CDR2 YFSETQ. The CDR3 loop reads CASSPGSVGLGSYNEQFF. The CDR3 coding sequence is TGCGCCAGCAGCCCCGGGAGCGTGGGACTAGGATCCTACAATGAGCAGTTCTTC.

The chain is built from TRBV2 and TRBJ1-5; TRBD1 aligns across 8 bases. The CDR3 spans 15 residues. Germline CDR1 reads SNHLY; CDR2 reads FYNNEI. J gave up 4 bases and V 5 bases, and 7 bases lay outside the gene matches. CDR3 loop: CASSSDRGGNQPQHF. As DNA, the CDR3 is TGTGCCAGCAGTTCAGACAGGGGAGGTAATCAGCCCCAGCATTTT.

CDR3 DNA sequence: TGTGCCAGCAGCTTGACGGGACAGGCCGACTATGGCTACACCTTC. Protein sequence: CASSLTGQADYGYTF. The V call is TRBV5-4, the J call TRBJ1-2, with 8 positions matching TRBD1. CDR1 is SGHNT, CDR2 YYREEE, per germline (reference sequence). CDR3 size: 15 residues. The J segment lost 3 bases and the V segment lost 1 base, leaving 5 bases of the junction unmatched.

The chain is built from TRBV2 and TRBJ2-5; possibly TRBD2 for D (6 bases). Germline V gene sequence: CDR1 SNHLY, CDR2 FYNNEI. V lost 6 bases, J lost 0 bases, and 17 bases lay in between. The CDR3 covers 16 residues. CDR3 coding DNA: TGTGCCAGCAGGAGGGAGGCAGGATCGTACCAAGAGACCCAGTACTTC. The encoded protein is CASRREAGSYQETQYF.

The chain couples TRBV6-1 to TRBJ1-3; 8 nucleotides align to TRBD1. Unmatched junction bases numbered 14, after V lost 3 bases and J lost 4 bases. The CDR3 is made up of 18 amino acids. Germline CDR1 and CDR2: MNHNS and SASEGT. The CDR3 region is CASSDPFPGQGAGNTIYF. The CDR3 DNA sequence: TGTGCCAGCAGTGACCCCTTCCCTGGCCAGGGGGCAGGAAACACCATATATTTT.

The rearrangement uses TRBV10-2 and TRBJ2-1; D is uncertain. Trimming took off 6 bases at V and 6 bases at J, with 3 bases between the two ends. The germline CDR1 and CDR2 sequences are WSHSY and SAAADI. This CDR3 region has 10 residues. In nucleotides, the CDR3 is TGCGCCAGCAGAGCCAATGAGCAGTTCTTC. It specifies CASRANEQFF.

The chain combines TRBV30 with TRBJ2-1, with 7 nucleotides matching TRBD2. The J segment lost 7 bases and the V segment lost 3 bases, leaving 12 bases of the junction unmatched. The CDR3 runs 15 residues. In germline, CDR1 is GTSNPN, CDR2 SVGIG (reference sequence). In DNA, the CDR3 is TGTGCCTGGAGGGGAAGGGAGGGCCAGGTTAATGAGCAGTTCTTC. Protein product: CAWRGREGQVNEQFF.

The chain carries TRBV18 and TRBJ1-1; TRBD1 aligns across 7 bases. After removal of 5 bases from V and 2 bases from J, the junction contained 5 bases not matched to a gene. The germline V gene encodes CDR1 KGHSH and CDR2 LQKENI. This CDR3 is 14 amino acids long. The CDR3 nucleotides read TGTGCCAGCTCAACTCGACAGGGAAACACTGAAGCTTTCTTT. Its translation: CASSTRQGNTEAFF.

The DNA of the CDR3 is TGTGCCAGCAGCTTACCAACGCGATACCGCTACAATGAGCAGTTCTTC. It translates to CASSLPTRYRYNEQFF. This sequence joins TRBV11-3 and TRBJ2-1; D is unclear. Germline-derived CDR1 and CDR2 are SGHNT and YENEEA. The CDR3 loop spans 16 amino acids. Trimming removed 2 bases from V and 3 bases from J, with 14 bases in between.

This clone was seen a few times. A read error may account for a junction end that differs from germline. The same CDR3 also results from other DNA sequences found in this sample. The chain links TRBV6-6 to TRBJ1-1; D unresolved. CDR3 length equals 11 residues. CDR1 is MNHNY and CDR2 is SVGAGI in the germline V gene (reference sequence). CDR3 amino acids: CASREGAAAFF. CDR3 DNA: TGTGCCAGCAGGGAGGGAGCGGCAGCTTTCTTC.

The chain couples TRBV4-2 to TRBJ1-6; D not certain. This CDR3 is built from 17 residues. In germline, CDR1 is LGHNA, CDR2 YNFKEQ. V was shortened by 1 base and J by 8 bases, with 18 bases between the two germline ends. The CDR3 here is CASSQVAGRRQDSPLHF. DNA of the CDR3: TGTGCCAGCAGCCAAGTCGCTGGGCGTCGTCAAGATTCACCCCTCCACTTT.

The genes are TRBV10-2 and TRBJ1-1; D might be TRBD1 (6 bases). The V gene lost 8 bases and the J gene lost 5 bases, with 15 bases spanning the gap. From germline, CDR1 is WSHSY and CDR2 SAAADI. CDR3 length equals 13 residues. The CDR3 spells CASGDTGWTEAFF. The CDR3 DNA sequence: TGCGCCAGCGGGGATACAGGGTGGACTGAAGCTTTCTTT.

The gene calls are TRBV15 and TRBJ1-1; D is possibly TRBD1 (5 bases). CDR3 length: 14 residues. From germline, CDR1 is LNHNV and CDR2 YYDKDF (reference sequence). V was shortened by 8 bases and J by 2 bases, with 15 bases between the two germline ends. The CDR3 nucleotides are TGTGCCACCGCGAAGCGGGGGGGAAACACTGAAGCTTTCTTT. Protein product: CATAKRGGNTEAFF.

J is TRBJ2-3 and V is TRBV6-6; TRBD2 matches 7 bases. Germline CDR1 reads MNHNY; CDR2 reads SVGAGI (reference sequence). The CDR3 has 13 residues. The trim removed 6 bases at V and 5 bases at J, leaving 5 bases unmatched. Here the CDR3 reads CASRSIAGDTQYF. CDR3 DNA sequence: TGTGCCAGCAGGAGTATAGCGGGAGATACGCAGTATTTT.

V usage is TRBV29-1 and J usage is TRBJ2-1; 15 positions match TRBD2. The CDR3 consists of 17 residues. The V and J ends lost 7 bases and 4 bases, in that order; junction bases with no gene match: 11. CDR1 is SQVTM, CDR2 ANQGSEA, per germline. In nucleotides, the CDR3 is TGCAGCGCCGAGGGGACTAGCGGGGGGAACGCTTACAATGAGCAGTTCTTC. Protein sequence: CSAEGTSGGNAYNEQFF.

This clone was seen only a few times. The chain couples TRBV5-1 to TRBJ1-6; the match to TRBD1 covers 11 bases. This CDR3 is built from 16 residues. After removal of 3 bases from V and 8 bases from J, the junction contained 7 bases not matched to a gene. Germline V gene data show CDR1 as SGHRS and CDR2 as YFSETQ. For the CDR3, the DNA is TGCGCCAGCAGCTCAGGGACAGGGGGATCCTATTCACCCCTCCACTTT. As protein: CASSSGTGGSYSPLHF.

CDR3 DNA sequence: TGCGCCAGCAGCGAACGGACTAGCGTAGAGACCCAGTACTTC. Its translation is CASSERTSVETQYF. The J gene is TRBJ2-5, the V gene TRBV5-1; the match to TRBD2 covers 9 bases. Germline lookup yields CDR1 SGHRS and CDR2 YFSETQ. The CDR3 totals 14 residues. The J segment lost 4 bases and the V segment lost 4 bases, leaving 5 bases of the junction unmatched.

For this clone: At the DNA level, this CDR3 is encoded by other sequences in the same sample as well. The CDR3 protein is CASSYSTGNTEAFF. The CDR3 DNA sequence: TGTGCCAGCAGTTACTCGACGGGGAACACTGAAGCTTTCTTT. The chain employs TRBV6-5 and TRBJ1-1; D call uncertain. The CDR3 extends over 14 amino acids. Trimming removed 0 bases at V and 1 base at J, with 6 bases between. Germline CDR1 MNHEY, CDR2 SVGAGI.

Only a few counts were recorded for this clone. CDR3 protein: CASSPRGRTEAFF. CDR3 nucleotide sequence: TGTGCCAGCAGCCCGCGTGGGAGGACTGAAGCTTTCTTT. The chain combines TRBV7-8 with TRBJ1-1; no definite D call. The V end lost 5 bases, the J end lost 5 bases, and 12 bases lay between the germline ends. Germline CDR1 reads SGHVS; CDR2 reads FQNEAQ. There are 13 residues in the CDR3.

This chain connects TRBV2 to TRBJ2-3, with D perhaps matching TRBD1 (5 bases). Trimming took off 4 bases at V and 1 base at J, with 12 bases between the two ends. CDR3 length: 15 amino acids. Germline CDR1 SNHLY, CDR2 FYNNEI. As DNA, the CDR3 is TGTGCCAGCAGTGGAAGGGGATTCGGCACAGATACGCAGTATTTT. As protein: CASSGRGFGTDTQYF.

The rearrangement joins TRBV6-5 to TRBJ1-5; D is unclear. The germline V gene has CDR1 MNHEY and CDR2 SVGAGI. V shed 4 bases and J shed 3 bases, with 13 bases lying between them. The CDR3 runs to 15 residues. As DNA, the CDR3 is TGTGCCAGCAGTTCTAGCGCAGCCCCCAATCAGCCCCAGCATTTT. Its protein is CASSSSAAPNQPQHF.

The chain carries TRBV28 and TRBJ2-4, with TRBD2 matching over 9 bases. This CDR3 comprises 16 residues. CDR1 is MDHEN and CDR2 is SYDVKM in the germline V gene. V lost 7 bases to trimming and J lost 6 bases; unmatched junction nucleotides: 13. DNA for the CDR3: TGTGCCAGCACCCAAGGCGGCGGGGGGGCCGGAAACATTCAGTACTTC. Its translation is CASTQGGGGAGNIQYF.

A remark on this clone: One end of the junction fails to match germline, which may point to a read error. The V call is TRBV30, the J call TRBJ2-7; TRBD1 might be the D (6 bases). The CDR3 spans 11 residues. Germline loops: CDR1 GTSNPN, CDR2 SVGIG (reference sequence). CDR3: CAWRKNRDTGF. The CDR3 DNA sequence: TGTGCCTGGAGGAAAAACAGGGATACTGGGTTC.

V and J are TRBV15 and TRBJ2-1, with TRBD1 identical over 11 bases. The J segment lost 8 bases and the V segment lost 3 bases, leaving 9 bases of the junction unmatched. CDR1 and CDR2 from the germline V gene are LNHNV and YYDKDF (reference sequence). The CDR3 consists of 16 residues. The CDR3 is CATSSYAPGQGDEQFF. Here the CDR3 DNA reads TGTGCCACCAGCAGTTATGCTCCGGGACAGGGGGATGAGCAGTTCTTC.

This clone was seen just once. DNA for the CDR3: TGTGCCAGCAGTGGCTACATGACAGGGGGCGCTGATCAGCCCCAGCATTTT. Amino acids: CASSGYMTGGADQPQHF. The rearrangement joins TRBV6-1 to TRBJ1-5; 10 nucleotides line up with TRBD1. Trimming removed 4 bases from V and 5 bases from J; junction bases left unmatched: 11. The CDR3 is 17 residues long. Germline V gene lookup returns CDR1 MNHNS and CDR2 SASEGT.